Below are 4 T cell receptor beta chains sequenced from a single sample in a study of blood T cells in healthy people across ages (dated by TCRdb to 2015 to 2017). Library construction relied on 5' RACE. Instrument on record: Illumina HiSeq 2500. The second PCR ran for about 7 to 11 cycles and used a J-beta primer mix along with a sample-barcoded 5' primer. The public sequencing data were trimmed at Q25 with fastp and processed into clonotypes with MiXCR by TCRdb, which kept only in-frame beta chains. Every CDR3 protein is listed once, alongside the most common genes and DNA of its rows. The sample table contains about 1.4 million distinct CDR3 sequences; only one count was recorded for approximately 59% of them. The ten largest account for about 6.7% of the sample. Sequencing input: blood. These receptors were obtained from a man between 18 and 29 years old in good health.

The chain employs TRBV7-9 and TRBJ2-4; 7 nucleotides align to TRBD1. Unmatched junction bases numbered 0, after V lost 6 bases and J lost 4 bases. Germline CDR1 SEHNR, CDR2 FQNEAQ (reference sequence). The CDR3 contains 12 residues. In DNA, the CDR3 is TGTGCCAGCAGGGGACAGAAAAACATTCAGTACTTC. It yields the protein CASRGQKNIQYF.

The chain links TRBV12-3 or TRBV12-4 to TRBJ2-7; D remains unclear. The J call may be wrong; the DNA end is better matched by TRBJ2-5. The CDR3 has 15 residues. CDR3 bases: TGTGCCAGCTCCCCAAAGTACAGTGGTGAAGAGACCCAGTACTTC. It codes for CASSPKYSGEETQYF.

The rearrangement uses TRBV3-1 and TRBJ1-2, with D hard to call. CDR1 and CDR2 from the germline V gene are LGHDT and YNNKEL (reference sequence). Trimming removed 5 bases at V and 0 bases at J, with 4 bases between. This CDR3 contains 12 residues. CDR3 loop: CASSDANYGYTF. The CDR3 DNA sequence: TGTGCCAGCAGCGATGCTAACTATGGCTACACCTTC.

The gene calls are TRBV20-1 and TRBJ2-7, with D tentatively TRBD2 (5 bases). The CDR3 is 16 residues long. Germline values: CDR1 DFQATT, CDR2 SNEGSKA (reference sequence). Between the trimmed V and J ends, which lost 0 bases and 0 bases, there was a span of 15 bases. The CDR3 DNA sequence: TGCAGTGCTAGAGATCGGGAAGGTCCCAGCTCCTACGAGCAGTACTTC. Its translation is CSARDREGPSSYEQYF.